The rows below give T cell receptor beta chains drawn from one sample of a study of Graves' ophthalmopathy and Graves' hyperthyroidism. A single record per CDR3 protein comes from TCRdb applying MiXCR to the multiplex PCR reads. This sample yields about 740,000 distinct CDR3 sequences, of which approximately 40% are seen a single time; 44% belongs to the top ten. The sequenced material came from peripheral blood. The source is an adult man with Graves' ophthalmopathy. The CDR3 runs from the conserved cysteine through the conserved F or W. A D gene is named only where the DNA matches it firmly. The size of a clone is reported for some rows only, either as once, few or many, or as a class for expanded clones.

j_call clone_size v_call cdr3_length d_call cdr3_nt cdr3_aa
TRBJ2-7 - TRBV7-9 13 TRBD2 TGTGCTAGCAGCTTAGCGGGGGCCGACGAGCAGTGCTTC CASSLAGADEQCF
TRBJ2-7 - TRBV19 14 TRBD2 TGTGCCAGTAGCCCCGGGACTATCACCTACGAGCAGTACTTC CASSPGTITYEQYF
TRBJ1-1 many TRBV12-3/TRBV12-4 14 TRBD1 TGTGCCAGCAGTAGGACAGGGGTGAACACTGAAGCTTTCTTT CASSRTGVNTEAFF
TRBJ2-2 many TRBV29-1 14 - TGCAGCGTTGCTTTAGCGGCCGTCACCGGGGAGCTGTTTTTT CSVALAAVTGELFF
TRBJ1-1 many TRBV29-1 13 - TGCAGCGTTGCCCGCTTCGCGGGGTCTGAAGCTTTCTTT CSVARFAGSEAFF
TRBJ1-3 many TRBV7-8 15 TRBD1 TGTGCCAGCAGCTCTTACAGGGGCGCTGGAAACACCATATATTTT CASSSYRGAGNTIYF
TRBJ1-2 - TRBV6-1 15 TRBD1 TGTGCCAGCAGTTACTACTTCGACAGGGCGGATGGCTACACCTTC CASSYYFDRADGYTF
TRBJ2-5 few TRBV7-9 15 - TGTGCCAGCAGCCAGGCCCCGACAGGCCAAGAGACCCAGTACTTC CASSQAPTGQETQYF
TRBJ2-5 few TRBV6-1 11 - TGTGCCAGCGCCGCCGGGGAGACCCAGTACTTC CASAAGETQYF
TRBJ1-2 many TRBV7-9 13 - TGTGCCAGCAGCCCCTTGGGGGAAGCCTTGAACTTCTTC CASSPLGEALNFF
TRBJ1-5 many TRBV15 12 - TGTGCCACCAGCAAACAGGATCAGCCCCAGCATTTT CATSKQDQPQHF
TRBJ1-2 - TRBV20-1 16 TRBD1 TGCAGTGCTAGTGCCTGGAGTCCGACAGGGTCGGATGGCTACACCTTC CSASAWSPTGSDGYTF
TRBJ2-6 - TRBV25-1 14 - TGTGCCAGCCGAGAAAACTCTGGGGCCAACGTCCCGACTTTC CASRENSGANVPTF
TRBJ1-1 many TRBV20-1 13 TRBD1 TGCAGTGCTGGGGGGACAGGGTACACTGAAGCTTTCTTT CSAGGTGYTEAFF
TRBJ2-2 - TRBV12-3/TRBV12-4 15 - TGTGCCAGCAGCGCTGACAACGCGAACACCGGGGAGCTGTTTTTT CASSADNANTGELFF
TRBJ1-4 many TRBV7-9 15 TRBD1 TGTGCCAGCAGCTTATCGTCAGGGGGAAATGAAAAACTGTTTTTT CASSLSSGGNEKLFF
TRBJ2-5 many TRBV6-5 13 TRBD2 TGTGCCAGCAGTTATCGGACTAGCGGGACCCAGCACTTC CASSYRTSGTQHF
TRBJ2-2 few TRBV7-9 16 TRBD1 TGTGCCAGCAGCCGAAAATTGACAGGGCCGATCGGGGAGCTGTTTTTT CASSRKLTGPIGELFF
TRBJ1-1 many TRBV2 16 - TGTGCCAGCAGTATCGAAGGAGGCAGGACGAACACTGAAGCTTTCTTT CASSIEGGRTNTEAFF
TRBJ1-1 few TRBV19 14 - TGTGCCAGTAACATACCCGGTTTGAACACTGAAGCTTTCTTT CASNIPGLNTEAFF
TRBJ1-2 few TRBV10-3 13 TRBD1 TGTGCCAGCGGAGGACAGGGCATACATGGCTACACCTTC CASGGQGIHGYTF
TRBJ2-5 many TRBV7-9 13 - TGTGCCAGCAGGAGACTAGTCAGAGAGACCCAGTACTTC CASRRLVRETQYF
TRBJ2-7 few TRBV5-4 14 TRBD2 TGTGCCAGCAGCTTGACCGGACTAGACTACGAGCAGTACTTC CASSLTGLDYEQYF
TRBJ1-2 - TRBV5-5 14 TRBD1 TGTGCCAGCAGCTTGGGATGGACAGGGGAGAGCTACACCTTC CASSLGWTGESYTF
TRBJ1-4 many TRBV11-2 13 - TGTGCCAGCAGCTTAGCCGGGACCGAAAAACTGTTTTTT CASSLAGTEKLFF
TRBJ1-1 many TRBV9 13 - TGTGCCAGCAGCGTAGCCCCCGACACTGAAGCTTTCTTT CASSVAPDTEAFF
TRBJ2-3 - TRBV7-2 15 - TGTGCCAGCAGCTTAAAGCCCGGCGGAACAGATACGCAGTATTTT CASSLKPGGTDTQYF
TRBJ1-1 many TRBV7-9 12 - TGTGCCAGCAGCTTAGCGGCCACTGAAGCTTTCTTT CASSLAATEAFF
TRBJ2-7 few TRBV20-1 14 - TGCAGTGCTAGCCTGGAGGGTAGCGATTACGAGCAGTACTTC CSASLEGSDYEQYF
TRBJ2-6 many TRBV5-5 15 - TGTGCCAGCAGCTTGGCGGGGTCTGGGGCCAACGTCCTGACTTTC CASSLAGSGANVLTF
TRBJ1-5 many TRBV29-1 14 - TGCAGCGTTCCACGATCGGGGACGGGCCAGCCCCAGCATTTT CSVPRSGTGQPQHF
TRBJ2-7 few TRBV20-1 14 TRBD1 TGCAGTGCAGCCGGGACAGCTCACTCCTACGAGCAGTACTTC CSAAGTAHSYEQYF
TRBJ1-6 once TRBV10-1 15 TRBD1 TGCGCCAGCAGTTACACGACAGGGGAGAATTCACCCCTCCACTTT CASSYTTGENSPLHF
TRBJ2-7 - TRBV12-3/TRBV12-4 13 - TGTGCCAGCATCCCCAGCGGAGGGCTCGAGCAGTACTTC CASIPSGGLEQYF
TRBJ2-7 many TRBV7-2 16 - TGTGCCAGCAGCCCTCCCGGAGCACCGAAGGGCTACGAGCAGTACTTC CASSPPGAPKGYEQYF
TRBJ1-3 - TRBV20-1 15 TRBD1 TGCAGTGCTAGACCCGGGACAGGGGAAGGAAACACCATATATTTT CSARPGTGEGNTIYF
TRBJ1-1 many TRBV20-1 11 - TGCAGTGCCTTTGAGAGCTTTGAAGCTTTCTTT CSAFESFEAFF
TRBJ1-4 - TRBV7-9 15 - TGTGCCAGCAGCTTAGAGGCGGCAACTAATGAAAAACTGTTTTTT CASSLEAATNEKLFF
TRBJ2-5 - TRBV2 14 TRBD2 TGTGCCAGCAGCCCGGGGGGGGGCGTGGAGACCCAGTACTTC CASSPGGGVETQYF
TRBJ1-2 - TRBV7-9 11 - TGTGCCAGTAGGGCCCAGGGAGGCTACACCTTC CASRAQGGYTF
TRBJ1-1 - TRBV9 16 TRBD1 TGTGCCAGCAGCGAGACAGGGGGCCGGGCGAACACTGAAGCTTTCTTT CASSETGGRANTEAFF
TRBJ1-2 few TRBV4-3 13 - TGCGCCAGCAGCCCAATTCTGGGGGAGGGCTACACCTTC CASSPILGEGYTF